The clone carrying this TCR beta chain was seen at least ten times. Its cognate antigen is unknown. The patients, who ranged from 18 to 65 in age, presented with newly diagnosed hyperthyroidism lasting under 2 months. This record belongs to a study of T cells in Graves' hyperthyroidism and ophthalmopathy. The study, taken as a whole, reports: Ophthalmopathy onset followed model prediction by a median around 6.6 months.

Template material for amplifying TCR beta CDR3 regions consisted of RNA transcripts. An initial round of RT-PCR targeting the TCR CDR3 relied on the HTBI primer set. TCRdb itself ran the multiplex PCR reads through MiXCR, one entry per CDR3 protein. Here the sample spans roughly 200,000 distinct CDR3 sequences, about a sixth being singletons. Unmatched junction bases numbered 5, after V lost 5 bases and J lost 5 bases. This CDR3 is 13 amino acids long. The source is a woman between 50 and 59 years old with Graves' hyperthyroidism. The sequencing sample was made of blood. This rearrangement joins TRBV12-3 or TRBV12-4 to TRBJ2-5, with 7 bases matching TRBD2. CDR3 amino acids: CASSPGTIETQYF. The CDR3 nucleotides are TGTGCCAGCAGTCCTGGGACTATTGAGACCCAGTACTTC.